This T cell receptor (beta chain) originates from a study of shared clonotypes between healthy human individuals. Study context: CD4 naive and CD4 memory each took three plates per donor, while CD8 naive took two and CD8 memory one.

Sequencing was performed with immunoSEQ multiplex PCR; in TCRdb, only in-frame clones are kept and a portion is missing. The data hold fewer than 1.6 million clones, with around 98.5% observed a single time. With respect to this clone: Antigen unknown.

Study-wide results and limits: Limited genetic and exposure-history diversity came from having few donors.

V gave up 1 base and J gave up 5 bases, with 18 bases separating them. Germline lookup yields CDR1 SNHLY and CDR2 FYNNEI. The CDR3 contains 17 residues. The chain links TRBV2 to TRBJ2-1; D might be TRBD2 (7 bases). The sequenced sample consisted of naive CD4+ T cells sorted from blood. Subset specified: CD45RA+ positively selected. The clonotype originates from a man aged 30-40 years in good health. Here the CDR3 reads CASSEGTRGARDNEQFF. CDR3 DNA sequence: TGTGCCAGCAGTGAAGGGACACGGGGGGCGCGGGACAATGAGCAGTTCTTC.